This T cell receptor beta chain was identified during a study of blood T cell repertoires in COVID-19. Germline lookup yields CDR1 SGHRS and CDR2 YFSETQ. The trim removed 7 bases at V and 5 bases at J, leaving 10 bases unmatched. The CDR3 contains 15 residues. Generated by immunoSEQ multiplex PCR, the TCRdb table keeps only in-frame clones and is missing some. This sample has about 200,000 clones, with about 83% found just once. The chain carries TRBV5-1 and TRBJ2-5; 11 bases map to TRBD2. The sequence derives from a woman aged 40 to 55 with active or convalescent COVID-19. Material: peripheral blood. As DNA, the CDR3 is TGCGCCAGCCGCTACGGTAGCGGGAGGGGGGAGACCCAGTACTTC. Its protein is CASRYGSGRGETQYF.